These T cell receptor beta chains were read from a single sample in a study of blood T cells in healthy people across ages. One entry per CDR3 protein, called by TCRdb with MiXCR from the 5' RACE reads. Here the sample spans roughly 680,000 distinct CDR3 sequences, roughly 21% being singletons. The specimen sequenced was blood. These receptor sequences come from a man between 65 and 85 years old in good health. CDR3s include the opening cysteine and the closing phenylalanine or tryptophan. D genes are given only for firm matches. Only some rows state a clone size, as once, few, many or a class for expanded clones.

TRBJ1-2	TRBD1	TRBV5-1	few	TGCGCCAGCAGCATTCAGGACAGGATGGGCGGCTACACCTTC	CASSIQDRMGGYTF
TRBJ2-1	.	TRBV3-1	.	TGTGCCAGCAGCCAAGGACGTGCTTCCCTCCCCAATGAGCAGTTCTTC	CASSQGRASLPNEQFF
TRBJ2-1	TRBD2	TRBV5-1	few	TGCGCCAGCAGCTGGGGACTAGCGGGAGTCCCGTACTCCTACAATGAGCAGTTCTTC	CASSWGLAGVPYSYNEQFF
TRBJ2-1	TRBD2	TRBV5-1	.	TGCGCCAGCAGCTTGGCCGGAACTAGCGGGAGTAAGGTACTCAGCTCCTACAATGAGCAGTTCTTC	CASSLAGTSGSKVLSSYNEQFF
TRBJ1-2	.	TRBV7-2	.	TGTGCCAGCAGCAGAGGGGACGGGCAAAACTATGGCTACACCTTC	CASSRGDGQNYGYTF
TRBJ1-2	TRBD1	TRBV7-3	few	TGTGCCAGCAGCATCAAGACAGGGGCGTTAAACTATGGCTACACCTTC	CASSIKTGALNYGYTF
TRBJ2-3	TRBD2	TRBV20-1	many	TGCAGTGCTAGTAGCGGGAGTGCAGATACGCAGTATTTT	CSASSGSADTQYF
TRBJ1-2	TRBD1	TRBV2	.	TGTGCCAGCAGTGAACCAGGGGGCGCTTATGGCTACACCTTC	CASSEPGGAYGYTF
TRBJ2-1	.	TRBV6-5	.	TGTGCCAGCAGCGCAGGGGTCCCCTACAATGAGCAGTTCTTC	CASSAGVPYNEQFF
TRBJ2-1	TRBD2	TRBV2	few	TGTGCCAGCAGTGGGGGACTAGCGGGACGTTACAATGAGCAGTTCTTC	CASSGGLAGRYNEQFF
TRBJ2-3	TRBD2	TRBV5-1	few	TGCGCCAGCATCAGCGGGGTCAGCACAGATACGCAGTATTTT	CASISGVSTDTQYF
TRBJ2-7	.	TRBV6-5	.	TGTGCCAGCAGTAACAGGGATGTCCACTACGAGCAGTACTTC	CASSNRDVHYEQYF
TRBJ1-4	TRBD1	TRBV4-1	few	TGCGCCAGCAGCCAAGATTGGGGGACAGGGGTGGCCGTACTGTTTTTT	CASSQDWGTGVAVLFF
TRBJ2-1	TRBD2	TRBV6-2/TRBV6-3	.	TGTGCCAGCAGAATAGCGGGAGTCTCGGGCGAGCAGTTCTTC	CASRIAGVSGEQFF
TRBJ1-2	.	TRBV14	.	TGTGCCAGCAGCCAAGATTTGGGGGCAGTGACCTATGGCTACACCTTC	CASSQDLGAVTYGYTF
TRBJ2-7	TRBD1	TRBV4-3	.	TGCGCCAGCAGCCAAGCCAGGGGGTACTCCTACGAGCAGTACTTC	CASSQARGYSYEQYF
TRBJ2-1	TRBD2	TRBV14	many	TGTGCCAGCAGCCGACGACTAGCGGGAGTCGATGAGCAGTTCTTC	CASSRRLAGVDEQFF
TRBJ2-1	TRBD2	TRBV3-1	few	TGTGCCAGCAGCCAAGAGGGACTAGCGGCAGGAAAGTACAATGAGCAGTTCTTC	CASSQEGLAAGKYNEQFF
TRBJ2-5	.	TRBV5-1	.	TGCGCCAGCAGCTCATTAGTCCAAGAGACCCAGTACTTC	CASSSLVQETQYF
TRBJ2-7	.	TRBV25-1	.	TGTGCCAGCAGTGACGGGGCCTCTAACTCCTACGAGCAGTACTTC	CASSDGASNSYEQYF